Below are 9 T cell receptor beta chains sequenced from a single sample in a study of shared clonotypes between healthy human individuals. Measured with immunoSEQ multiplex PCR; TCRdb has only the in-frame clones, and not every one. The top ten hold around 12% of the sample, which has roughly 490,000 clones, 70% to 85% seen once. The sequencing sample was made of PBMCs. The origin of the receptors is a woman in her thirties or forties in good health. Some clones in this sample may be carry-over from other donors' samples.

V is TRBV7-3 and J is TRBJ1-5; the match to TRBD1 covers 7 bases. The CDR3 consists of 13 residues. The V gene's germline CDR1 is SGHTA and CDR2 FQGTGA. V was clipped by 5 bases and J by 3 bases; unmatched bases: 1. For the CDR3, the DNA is TGTGCCAGCAGCGAGGGGGCCAATCAGCCCCAGCATTTT. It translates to CASSEGANQPQHF.

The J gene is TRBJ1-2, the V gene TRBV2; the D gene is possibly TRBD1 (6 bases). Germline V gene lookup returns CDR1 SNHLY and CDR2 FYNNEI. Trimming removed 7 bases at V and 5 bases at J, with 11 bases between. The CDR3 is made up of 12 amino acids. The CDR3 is CASITTGYGYTF. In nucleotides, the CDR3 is TGTGCCAGCATCACGACAGGTTATGGCTACACCTTC. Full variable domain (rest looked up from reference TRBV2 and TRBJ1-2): EPEVTQTPSHQVTQMGQEVILRCVPISNHLYFYWYRQILGQKVEFLVSFYNNEISEKSEIFDDQFSVERPDGSNFTLKIRSTKLEDSAMYFCASITTGYGYTFGSGTRLTVV.

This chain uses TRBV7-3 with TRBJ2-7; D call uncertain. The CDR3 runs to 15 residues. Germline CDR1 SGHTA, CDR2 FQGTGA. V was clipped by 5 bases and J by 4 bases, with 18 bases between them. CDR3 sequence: CASSAVGGPRYEQYF. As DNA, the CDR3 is TGTGCCAGCAGCGCCGTCGGCGGACCCCGATACGAGCAGTACTTC.

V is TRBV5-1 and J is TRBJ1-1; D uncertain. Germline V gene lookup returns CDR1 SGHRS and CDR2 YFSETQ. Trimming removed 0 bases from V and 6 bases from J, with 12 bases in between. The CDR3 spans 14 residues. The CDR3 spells CASSLAPEDAEAFF. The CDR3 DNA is TGCGCCAGCAGCTTGGCCCCAGAGGACGCTGAAGCTTTCTTT.

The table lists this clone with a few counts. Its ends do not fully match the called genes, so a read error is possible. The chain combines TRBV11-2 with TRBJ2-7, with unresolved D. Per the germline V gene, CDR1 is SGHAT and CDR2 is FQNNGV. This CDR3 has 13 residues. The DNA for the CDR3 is TGTGCCAGCAGCTTAGATCCCGCACGCGCCCTGGTCTTC. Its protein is CASSLDPARALVF.

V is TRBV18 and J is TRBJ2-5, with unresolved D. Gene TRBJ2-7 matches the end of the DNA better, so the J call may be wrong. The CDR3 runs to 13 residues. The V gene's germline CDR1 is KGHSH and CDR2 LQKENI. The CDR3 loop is CASSPTPNYEQYF. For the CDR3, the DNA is TGTGCCAGCTCACCTACACCCAACTACGAGCAGTACTTC.

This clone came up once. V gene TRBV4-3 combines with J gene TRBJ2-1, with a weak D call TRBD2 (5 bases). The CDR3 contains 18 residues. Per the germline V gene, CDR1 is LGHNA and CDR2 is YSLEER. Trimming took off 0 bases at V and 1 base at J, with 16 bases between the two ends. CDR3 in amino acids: CASSQDLRRGRSYNEQFF. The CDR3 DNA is TGCGCCAGCAGCCAAGATCTCAGACGGGGAAGGTCCTACAATGAGCAGTTCTTC.

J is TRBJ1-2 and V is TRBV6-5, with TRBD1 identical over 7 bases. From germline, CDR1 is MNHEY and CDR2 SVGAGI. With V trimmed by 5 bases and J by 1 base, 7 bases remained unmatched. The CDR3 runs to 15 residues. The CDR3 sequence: CASSPRQGRNYGYTF. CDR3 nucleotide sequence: TGTGCCAGCAGTCCGCGACAGGGCCGTAACTATGGCTACACCTTC.

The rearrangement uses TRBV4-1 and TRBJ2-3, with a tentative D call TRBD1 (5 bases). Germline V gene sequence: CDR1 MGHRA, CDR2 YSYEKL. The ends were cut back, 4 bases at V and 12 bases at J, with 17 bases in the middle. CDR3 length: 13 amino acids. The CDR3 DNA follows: TGCGCCAGCAGCCCATCGGACATAATTACACAGTATTTT. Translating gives CASSPSDIITQYF.